The source of this T cell receptor beta chain is a study of response to subunit inactivated influenza vaccine (dated by TCRdb to the late 2010s). Study-level background: The study used deep quantitative T cell receptor repertoire profiling to track responses to a trivalent subunit inactivated influenza vaccine. On the study overall, not on this receptor specifically: It was suggested by the authors that each seasonal influenza vaccination may recruit only a limited number of new T cells.

Regarding this clonotype: What this receptor recognizes is not known. No base qualities exist here, and no much larger clone lies one base off it.

The time point label, read with the paper, signifies: 45 days after influenza vaccine administration. The library relied on RT-PCR. The sequencing machine was an Illumina HiSeq 2500. The public sequencing data were trimmed at Q25 with fastp and processed into clonotypes with MiXCR by TCRdb, which kept only in-frame beta chains. Each CDR3 protein gets just one entry, which takes the most common genes and DNA from the rows behind it. This sample is represented by 540,000 or so distinct CDR3 sequences; 10% to 15% of them were singletons. The top ten hold about an eighth of the sample. The CDR3 measures 17 amino acids from cysteine to phenylalanine. Only the CDR3 portion is preserved as DNA: 51 bases, with reading frame beginning at the first base. CDR1 and CDR2, looked up from the germline V gene, are SGHAT and FQNNGV. Trimming leaves V shorter by 5 bases and J shorter by 2 bases, with the junction holding 11 bases beyond the gene matches.

The clonotype comes from a man aged 50-59 years who received an inactivated influenza vaccine. Donor details come from another sample of the same person, matched by shared clones. This specimen consisted of PBMCs from blood, obtained more than 35 days after vaccination. The V gene is TRBV11-2 and the J gene is TRBJ2-2; a stretch of 7 junction bases matches TRBD2. The DNA is as follows: TGTGCCAGCAGCCCCGATGGCCTAGCGGTTAACACCGGGGAGCTGTTTTTT. The translation is CASSPDGLAVNTGELFF.